The clone carrying this T cell receptor (beta chain) was seen only a few times. Its antigen is undetermined. The data were obtained in a study of beta chain features in type 1 diabetes. Study-level results: Moderate yet significant TCRB CDR3 shortening was seen in Type 1 diabetes patients in all four CD4+ subsets.

The entirety of the isolated RNA underwent reverse transcription, so expressed TCRB transcripts were sequenced. An average near 3.57 million reads came from naive, central memory and regulatory T cell samples. Assay: immunoSEQ multiplex PCR; the TCRdb copy retains only in-frame clones and omits some. The sample contains 500,000 to 650,000 clones, around 12% of which appear only once. One heparinised blood draw averaging approximately 0.11 L was given by each donor. The CDR3 loop spans 15 amino acids. Germline CDR1 and CDR2: SGHRS and YFSETQ. Trimming pared 2 bases from V and 7 bases from J, leaving 18 bases between.

The sample taken for sequencing was naive CD4+ T cells from blood. The clonotype originates from a man aged 25 to 40 with type 1 diabetes. The chain recombines TRBV5-1 with TRBJ1-1; D unclear. CDR3 amino acids: CASSFAREMRDEAFF. The CDR3 bases are TGCGCCAGCAGCTTCGCAAGGGAAATGAGAGATGAAGCTTTCTTT.